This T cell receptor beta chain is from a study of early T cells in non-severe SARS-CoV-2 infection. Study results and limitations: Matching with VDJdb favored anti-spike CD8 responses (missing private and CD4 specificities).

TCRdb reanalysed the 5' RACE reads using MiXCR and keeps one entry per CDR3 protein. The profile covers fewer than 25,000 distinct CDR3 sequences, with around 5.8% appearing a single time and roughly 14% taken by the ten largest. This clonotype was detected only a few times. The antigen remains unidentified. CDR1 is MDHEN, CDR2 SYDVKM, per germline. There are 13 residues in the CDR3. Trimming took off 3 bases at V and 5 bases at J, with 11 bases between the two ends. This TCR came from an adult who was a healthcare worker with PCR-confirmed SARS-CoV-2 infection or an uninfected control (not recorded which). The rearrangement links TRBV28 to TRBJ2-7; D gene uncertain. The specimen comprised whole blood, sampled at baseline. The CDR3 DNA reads TGTGCCAGCAGTTTGCCTTTGGGCAACGAGCAGTACTTC. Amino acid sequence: CASSLPLGNEQYF.